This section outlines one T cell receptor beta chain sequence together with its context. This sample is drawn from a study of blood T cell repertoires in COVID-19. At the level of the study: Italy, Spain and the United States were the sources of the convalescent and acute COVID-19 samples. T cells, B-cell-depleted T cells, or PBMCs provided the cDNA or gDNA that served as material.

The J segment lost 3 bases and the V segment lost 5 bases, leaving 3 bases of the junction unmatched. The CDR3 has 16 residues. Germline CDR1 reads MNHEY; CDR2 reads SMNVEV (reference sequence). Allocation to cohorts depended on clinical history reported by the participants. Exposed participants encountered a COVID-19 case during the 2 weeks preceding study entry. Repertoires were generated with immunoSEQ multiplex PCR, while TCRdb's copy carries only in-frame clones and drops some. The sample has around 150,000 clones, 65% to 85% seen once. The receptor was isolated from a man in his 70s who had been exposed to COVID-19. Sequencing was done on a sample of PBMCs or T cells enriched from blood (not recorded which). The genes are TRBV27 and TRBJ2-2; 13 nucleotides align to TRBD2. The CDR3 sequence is CASSLLAGGDTGELFF. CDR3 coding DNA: TGTGCCAGCAGTCTACTAGCGGGAGGGGACACCGGGGAGCTGTTTTTT.